The sequence of this T cell receptor (beta chain) was determined in a study of T cell responses to AZD1222 COVID-19 vaccine. Here immunoSEQ multiplex PCR was the method, and the copy in TCRdb shows in-frame clones only, minus some. The sample includes around 200,000 clones, 85% to 95% of them seen just once. Regarding this clone: The sample contains more than one DNA sequence encoding this CDR3.

Germline CDR1 reads DFQATT; CDR2 reads SNEGSKA (reference sequence). The CDR3 has 11 residues. V gave up 3 bases and J gave up 6 bases, with 6 bases separating them. This material consisted of peripheral blood, taken 28 days after the second AZD1222 dose. This receptor was taken from an adult who received the AZD1222 COVID-19 vaccine. The chain uses TRBV20-1 and TRBJ2-1; D not certain. The CDR3 region has the DNA TGCAGTGCTAGTAGTCCCAATGAGCAGTTCTTC. Translation gives CSASSPNEQFF.